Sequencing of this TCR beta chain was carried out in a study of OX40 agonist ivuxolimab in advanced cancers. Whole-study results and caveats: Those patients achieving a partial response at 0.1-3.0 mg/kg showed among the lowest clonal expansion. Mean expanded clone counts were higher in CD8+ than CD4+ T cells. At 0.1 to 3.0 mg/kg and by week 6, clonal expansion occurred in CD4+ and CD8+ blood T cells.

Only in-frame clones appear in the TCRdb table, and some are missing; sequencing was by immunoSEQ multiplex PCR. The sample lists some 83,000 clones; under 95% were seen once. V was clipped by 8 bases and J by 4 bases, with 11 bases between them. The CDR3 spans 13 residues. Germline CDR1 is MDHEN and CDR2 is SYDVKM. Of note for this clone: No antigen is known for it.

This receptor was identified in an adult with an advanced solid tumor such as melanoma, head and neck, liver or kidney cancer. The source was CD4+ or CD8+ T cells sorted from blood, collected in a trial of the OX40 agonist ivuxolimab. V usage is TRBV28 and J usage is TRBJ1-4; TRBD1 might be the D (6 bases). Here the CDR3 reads CASARGNNEKLFF. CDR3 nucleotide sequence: TGTGCCAGCGCTAGGGGGAATAATGAAAAACTGTTTTTT.